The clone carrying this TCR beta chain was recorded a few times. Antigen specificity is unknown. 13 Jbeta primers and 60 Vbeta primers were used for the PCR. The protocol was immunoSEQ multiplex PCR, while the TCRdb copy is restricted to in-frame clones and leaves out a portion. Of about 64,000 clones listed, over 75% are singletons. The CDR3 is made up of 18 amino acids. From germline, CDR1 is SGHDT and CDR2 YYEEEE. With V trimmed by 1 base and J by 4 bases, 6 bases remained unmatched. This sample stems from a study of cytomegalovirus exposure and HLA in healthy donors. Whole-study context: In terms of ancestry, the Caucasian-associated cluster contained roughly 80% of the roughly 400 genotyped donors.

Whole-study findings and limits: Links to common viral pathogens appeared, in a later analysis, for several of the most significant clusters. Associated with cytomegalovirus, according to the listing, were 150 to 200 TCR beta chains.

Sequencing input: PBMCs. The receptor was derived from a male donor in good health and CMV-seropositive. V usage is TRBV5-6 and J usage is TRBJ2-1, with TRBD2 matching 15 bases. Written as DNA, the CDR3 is TGTGCCAGCAGCTTGCCCGGGACTAGCGGGGGGCAGTACAATGAGCAGTTCTTC. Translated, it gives CASSLPGTSGGQYNEQFF.